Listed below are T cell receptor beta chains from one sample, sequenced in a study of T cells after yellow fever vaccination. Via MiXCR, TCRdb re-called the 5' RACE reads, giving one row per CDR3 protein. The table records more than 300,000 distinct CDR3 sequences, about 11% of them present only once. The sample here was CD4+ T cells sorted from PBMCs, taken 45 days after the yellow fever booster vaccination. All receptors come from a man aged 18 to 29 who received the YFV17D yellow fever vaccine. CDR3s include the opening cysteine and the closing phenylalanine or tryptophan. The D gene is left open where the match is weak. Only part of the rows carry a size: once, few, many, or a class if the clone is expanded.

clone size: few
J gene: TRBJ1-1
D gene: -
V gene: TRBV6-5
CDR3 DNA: TGTGCCAGCAGCGCCGGGGCAGCGGCTTTCTTT
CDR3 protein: CASSAGAAAFF

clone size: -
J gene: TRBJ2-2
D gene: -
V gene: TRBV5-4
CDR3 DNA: TGTGCCAGCAGCTTGGCCGCCGGCAGAAATACCGGGGAGCTGTTTTTT
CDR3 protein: CASSLAAGRNTGELFF

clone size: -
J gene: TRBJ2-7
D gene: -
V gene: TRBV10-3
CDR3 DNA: TGTGCCATCAGTGAGCAAGCAGACTACGAGCAGTACTTC
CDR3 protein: CAISEQADYEQYF

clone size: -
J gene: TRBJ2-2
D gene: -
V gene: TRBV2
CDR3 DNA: TGTGCCAGCTCGGCGGCTCGGAACACCGGGGAGCTGTTTTTT
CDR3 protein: CASSAARNTGELFF

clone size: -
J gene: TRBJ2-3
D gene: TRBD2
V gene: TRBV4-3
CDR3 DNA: TGCGCCAGCAGCCTCCATGTGGGGACTAGCGGGGGATGGGCGCAGTATTTT
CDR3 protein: CASSLHVGTSGGWAQYF

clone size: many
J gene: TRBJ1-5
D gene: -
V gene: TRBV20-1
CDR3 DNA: TGCAGTGCTAGAGATGGTGGCAGGGCCTTCAATCAGCCCCAGCATTTT
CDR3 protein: CSARDGGRAFNQPQHF

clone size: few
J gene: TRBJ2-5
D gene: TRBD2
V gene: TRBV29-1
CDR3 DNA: TGCAGCGTTGACGGGGGGGAAGAGACCCAGTACTTC
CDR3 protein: CSVDGGEETQYF

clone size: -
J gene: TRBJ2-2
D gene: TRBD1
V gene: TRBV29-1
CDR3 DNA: TGCAGCGTACTGGGGGACAGAAACACCGGGGAGCTGTTTTTT
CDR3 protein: CSVLGDRNTGELFF

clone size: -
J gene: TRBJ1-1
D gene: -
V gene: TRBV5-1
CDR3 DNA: TGCGCCAGCAGCCTTACTCCAACAGGGAACACTGAAGCTTTCTTT
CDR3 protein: CASSLTPTGNTEAFF

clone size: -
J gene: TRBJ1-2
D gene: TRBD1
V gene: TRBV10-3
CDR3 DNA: TGTGCCATCCTACAGGGGGCAAGTGGCTACACCTTC
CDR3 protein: CAILQGASGYTF

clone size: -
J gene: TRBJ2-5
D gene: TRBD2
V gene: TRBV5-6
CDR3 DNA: TGTGCCAGCAGCCAACTAGCGGGGGGGAAAGAGACCCAGTACTTC
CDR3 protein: CASSQLAGGKETQYF